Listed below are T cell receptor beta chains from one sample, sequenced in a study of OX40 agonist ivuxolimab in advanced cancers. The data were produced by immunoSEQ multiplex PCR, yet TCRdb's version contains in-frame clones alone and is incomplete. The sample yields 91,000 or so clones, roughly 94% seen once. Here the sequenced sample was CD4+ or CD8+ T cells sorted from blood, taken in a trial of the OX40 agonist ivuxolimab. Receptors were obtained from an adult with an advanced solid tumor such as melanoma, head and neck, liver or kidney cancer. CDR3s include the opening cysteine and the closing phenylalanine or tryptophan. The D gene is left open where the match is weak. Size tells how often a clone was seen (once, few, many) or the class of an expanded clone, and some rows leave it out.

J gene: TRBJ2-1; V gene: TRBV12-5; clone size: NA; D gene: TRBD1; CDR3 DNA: TGTGCTAGTGGTGGACAGGGAACTACCAATGAGCAGTTCTTC; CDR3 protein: CASGGQGTTNEQFF
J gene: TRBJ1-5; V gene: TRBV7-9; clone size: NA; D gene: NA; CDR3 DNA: TGTGCCAGCAGCTTGGTTCTCGGGGCGGATTATAGCAATCAGCCCCAGCATTTT; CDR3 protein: CASSLVLGADYSNQPQHF
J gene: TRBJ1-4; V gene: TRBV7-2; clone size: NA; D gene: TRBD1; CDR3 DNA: TGTGCCAGCAGCCCTGGGACAGCAGAAAAACTGTTTTTT; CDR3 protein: CASSPGTAEKLFF
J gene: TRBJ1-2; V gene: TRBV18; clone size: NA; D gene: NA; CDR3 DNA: TGTGCCAGCTCACCCTCGGGGGAATGGTATGGCTACACCTTC; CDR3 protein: CASSPSGEWYGYTF
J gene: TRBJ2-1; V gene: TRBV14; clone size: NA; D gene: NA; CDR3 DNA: TGTGCCAGCAGCCGGAGGGGCCCTGGGGAACCCTACAATGAGCAGTTCTTC; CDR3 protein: CASSRRGPGEPYNEQFF
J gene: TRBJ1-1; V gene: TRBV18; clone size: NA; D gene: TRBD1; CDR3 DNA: TGTGCCAGCTCACCGGACAGGGGGCGGAACACTGAAGCTTTCTTT; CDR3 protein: CASSPDRGRNTEAFF
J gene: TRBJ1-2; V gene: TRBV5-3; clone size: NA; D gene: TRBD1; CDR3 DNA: TGTGCCAGAAGCCGTGACAGGGCGAACTATGGCTACACCTTC; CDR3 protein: CARSRDRANYGYTF
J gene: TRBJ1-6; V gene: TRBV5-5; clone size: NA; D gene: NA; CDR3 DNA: TGTGCCAGCAGCTTTAGGGGTATGAGGAATTCACCCCTCCACTTT; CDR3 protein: CASSFRGMRNSPLHF
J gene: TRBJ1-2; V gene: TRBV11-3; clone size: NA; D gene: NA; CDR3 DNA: TGTGCCAGCAGCTTAGACAACTATGGCTACACCTTC; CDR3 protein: CASSLDNYGYTF
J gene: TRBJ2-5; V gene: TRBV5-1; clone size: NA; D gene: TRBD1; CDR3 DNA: TGCGCCAGCAGACCTCACGGGACAGGGGAAGAGACCCAGTACTTC; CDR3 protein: CASRPHGTGEETQYF
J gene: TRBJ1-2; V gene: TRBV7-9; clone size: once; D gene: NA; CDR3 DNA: TGTGCCAGCAGCTTAGGAGGTCCTGGGGCAGGGAATGGCTACACCTTC; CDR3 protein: CASSLGGPGAGNGYTF
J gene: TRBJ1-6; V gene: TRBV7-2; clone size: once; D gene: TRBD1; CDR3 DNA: TGTGCCAGCAGCTCCCGGACAGGGGATTCACCCCTCCACTTT; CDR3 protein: CASSSRTGDSPLHF
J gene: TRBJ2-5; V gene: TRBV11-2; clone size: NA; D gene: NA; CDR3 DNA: TGTGCCAGCAGCTTTGGTTTCCAAGAGACCCAGTACTTC; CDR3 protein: CASSFGFQETQYF